This T cell receptor beta chain was captured in a study of shared clonotypes between healthy human individuals. Overall study context: The donor pool was made up of two women and three men aged 18 to 49. Study-level results: Generation probabilities were higher for clonotypes shared across all four sorted-subset donors than for unshared ones. Depth was large, yet rarefaction showed that sorted-subset sequencing was incomplete. Roughly 5% of naive CD4 clonotypes were common to a handful of donors.

After removal of 4 bases from V and 3 bases from J, the junction contained 7 bases not matched to a gene. CDR1 is SGHVS, CDR2 FNYEAQ, per germline. The CDR3 runs 15 residues. Concerning this clone: Its matching antigen is unknown.

Clones were read by immunoSEQ multiplex PCR, and TCRdb kept only the in-frame ones, dropping some. The sample records roughly 520,000 clones, about 96% being singletons. The J gene is TRBJ2-7, the V gene TRBV7-6, with 9 bases identical to TRBD1. Sequencing used naive CD4+ T cells sorted from blood. Stated subset: CD45RA+ positively selected. The sequence came from a woman aged 25 to 45 in good health. In nucleotides, the CDR3 is TGTGCCAGCAGCTCCAGTTGGACAGGGGTCTACGAGCAGTACTTC. Its protein product is CASSSSWTGVYEQYF.